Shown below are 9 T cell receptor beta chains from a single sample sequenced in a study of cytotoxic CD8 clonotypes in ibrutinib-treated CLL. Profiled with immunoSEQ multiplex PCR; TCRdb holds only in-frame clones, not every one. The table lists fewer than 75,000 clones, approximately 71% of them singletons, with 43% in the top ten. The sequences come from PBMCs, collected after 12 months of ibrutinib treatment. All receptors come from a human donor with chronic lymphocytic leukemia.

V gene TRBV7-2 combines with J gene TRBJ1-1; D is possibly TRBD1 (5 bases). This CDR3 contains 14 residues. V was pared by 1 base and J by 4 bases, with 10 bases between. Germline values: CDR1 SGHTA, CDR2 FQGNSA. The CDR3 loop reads CASSLGTTGTEAFF. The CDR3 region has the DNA TGTGCCAGCAGCTTAGGGACAACGGGCACTGAAGCTTTCTTT.

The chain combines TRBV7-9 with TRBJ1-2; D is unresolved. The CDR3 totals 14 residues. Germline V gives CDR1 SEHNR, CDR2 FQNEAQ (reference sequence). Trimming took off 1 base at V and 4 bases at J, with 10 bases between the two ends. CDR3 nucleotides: TGTGCCAGCAGCTTAGGGGTAGAGATCTATGGCTACACCTTC. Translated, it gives CASSLGVEIYGYTF.

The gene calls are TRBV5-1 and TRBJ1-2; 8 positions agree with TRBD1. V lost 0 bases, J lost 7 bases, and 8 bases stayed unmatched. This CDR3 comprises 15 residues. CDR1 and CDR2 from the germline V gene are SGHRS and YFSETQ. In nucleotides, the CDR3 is TGCGCCAGCAGCTTGGATGGCAGGGGGCCAGGTGGCTACACCTTC. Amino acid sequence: CASSLDGRGPGGYTF.

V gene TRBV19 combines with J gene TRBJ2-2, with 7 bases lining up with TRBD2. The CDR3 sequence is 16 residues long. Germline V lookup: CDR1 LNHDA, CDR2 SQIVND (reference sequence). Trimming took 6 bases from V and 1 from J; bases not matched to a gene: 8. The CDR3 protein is CASSHRLAENTGELFF. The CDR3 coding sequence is TGTGCCAGTAGCCATCGACTAGCAGAGAACACCGGGGAGCTGTTTTTT.

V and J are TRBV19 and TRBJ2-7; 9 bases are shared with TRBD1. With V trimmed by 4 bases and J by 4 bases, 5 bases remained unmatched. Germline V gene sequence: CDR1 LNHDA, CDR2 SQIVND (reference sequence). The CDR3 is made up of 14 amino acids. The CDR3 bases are TGTGCCAGTAGTAACCGGGACAGGGCTTACGAGCAGTACTTC. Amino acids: CASSNRDRAYEQYF.

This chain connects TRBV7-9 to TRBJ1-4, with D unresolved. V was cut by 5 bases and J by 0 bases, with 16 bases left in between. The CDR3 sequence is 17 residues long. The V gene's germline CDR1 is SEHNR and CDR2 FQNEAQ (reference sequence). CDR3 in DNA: TGTGCCAGCAGCCTGCCGGGAGCTCGCACAACTAATGAAAAACTGTTTTTT. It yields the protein CASSLPGARTTNEKLFF.

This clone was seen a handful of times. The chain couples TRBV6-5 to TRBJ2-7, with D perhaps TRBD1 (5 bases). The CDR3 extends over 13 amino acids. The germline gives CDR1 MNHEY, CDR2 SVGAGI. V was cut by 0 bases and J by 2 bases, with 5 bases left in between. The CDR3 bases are TGTGCCAGCAGTTACTCGACAGCCTACGAGCAGTACTTC. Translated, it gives CASSYSTAYEQYF.

CDR3 coding DNA: TGTGCCAGCAGTTATGGAGATCAGCCCCAGCATTTT. This translates into CASSYGDQPQHF. The chain recombines TRBV6-6 with TRBJ1-5, with D unresolved. Trimming took 3 bases from V and 5 from J, leaving 5 bases between them. The CDR3 runs 12 residues. Germline CDR1 is MNHNY and CDR2 is SVGAGI (reference sequence).

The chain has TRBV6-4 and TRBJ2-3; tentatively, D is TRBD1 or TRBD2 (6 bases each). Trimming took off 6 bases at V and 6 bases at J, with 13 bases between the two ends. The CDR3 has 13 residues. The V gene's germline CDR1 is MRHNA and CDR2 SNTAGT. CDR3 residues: CASSRGRGDTQYF. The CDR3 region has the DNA TGTGCCAGCAGCCGGGGGCGCGGGGATACGCAGTATTTT.